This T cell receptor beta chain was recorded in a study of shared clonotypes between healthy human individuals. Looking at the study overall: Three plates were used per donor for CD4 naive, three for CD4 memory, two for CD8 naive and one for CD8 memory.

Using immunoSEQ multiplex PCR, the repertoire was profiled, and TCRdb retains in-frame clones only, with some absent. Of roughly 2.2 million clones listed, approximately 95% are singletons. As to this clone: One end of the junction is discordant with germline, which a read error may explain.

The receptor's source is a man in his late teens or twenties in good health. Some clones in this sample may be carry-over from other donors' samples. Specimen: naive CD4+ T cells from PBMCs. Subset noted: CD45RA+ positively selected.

The CDR3 DNA reads TGTGCCAGCAGTGACTCTGGTGGGCACGAGCAGTACTTC. This encodes CASSDSGGHEQYF. V gene TRBV6-6 combines with J gene TRBJ2-7; no reliable D call. The CDR3 totals 13 residues. Germline-derived CDR1 and CDR2 are MNHNY and SVGAGI (reference sequence).